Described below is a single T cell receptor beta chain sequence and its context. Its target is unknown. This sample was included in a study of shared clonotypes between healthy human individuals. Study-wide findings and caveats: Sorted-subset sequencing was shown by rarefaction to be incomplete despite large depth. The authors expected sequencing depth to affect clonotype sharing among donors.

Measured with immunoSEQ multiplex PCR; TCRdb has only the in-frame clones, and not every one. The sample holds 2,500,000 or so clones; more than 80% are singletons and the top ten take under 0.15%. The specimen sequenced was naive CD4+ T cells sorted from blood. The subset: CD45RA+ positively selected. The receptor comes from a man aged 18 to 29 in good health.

The chain's CDR3 is CASSVPGTRPWETQYF. CDR3 nucleotides: TGCGCCAGCAGCGTACCGGGGACACGGCCTTGGGAGACCCAGTACTTC. This rearrangement joins TRBV5-1 to TRBJ2-5, with a tentative D call TRBD1 (6 bases). V dropped 4 bases and J dropped 5 bases, with 21 bases sitting between them. The CDR3 has 16 amino acids. In germline, CDR1 is SGHRS, CDR2 YFSETQ.